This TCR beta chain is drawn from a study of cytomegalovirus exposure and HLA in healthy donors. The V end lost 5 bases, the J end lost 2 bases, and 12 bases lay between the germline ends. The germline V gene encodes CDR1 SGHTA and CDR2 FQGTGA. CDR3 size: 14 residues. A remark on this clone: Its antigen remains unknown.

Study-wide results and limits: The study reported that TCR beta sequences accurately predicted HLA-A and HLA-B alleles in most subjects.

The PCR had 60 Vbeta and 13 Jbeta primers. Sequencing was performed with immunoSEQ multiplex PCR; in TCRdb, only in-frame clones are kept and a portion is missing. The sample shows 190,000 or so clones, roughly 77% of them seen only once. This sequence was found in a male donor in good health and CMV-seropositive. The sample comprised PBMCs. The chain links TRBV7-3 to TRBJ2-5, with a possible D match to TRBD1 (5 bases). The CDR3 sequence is CASSQGGNQETQYF. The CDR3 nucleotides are TGTGCCAGCAGCCAGGGCGGTAATCAAGAGACCCAGTACTTC.